This T cell receptor (beta chain) was identified in a study of tumor-infiltrating lymphocytes in oesophageal squamous cell carcinoma. CDR3 size: 12 residues. Germline lookup yields CDR1 MNHNS and CDR2 SASEGT. Trimming cost V 6 bases and J 8 bases, with 13 bases left between them. This clonotype is medium-sized (0.01 to 0.1%) in the sample. TCRdb re-analysed the PCR reads in MiXCR, keeping a single row per CDR3 protein. The sample includes around 15,000 distinct CDR3 sequences, approximately 49% of them seen just once. This sequence was found in a female donor with esophageal squamous cell carcinoma. J is TRBJ1-1 and V is TRBV6-1, with D possibly being TRBD1 (5 bases). Sequencing was carried out using esophageal tumor tissue. The CDR3 loop reads CASRATVGEAFF. The CDR3 region has the DNA TGTGCCAGCAGGGCGACAGTGGGAGAAGCTTTCTTT.